These 9 T cell receptor beta chains originate from one sample sequenced in a study of shared clonotypes between healthy human individuals. Profiled with immunoSEQ multiplex PCR; TCRdb holds only in-frame clones, not every one. There are about 360,000 clones in the sample; around 70% occur only once, and 10% lies in the top ten. Sequences were obtained from memory CD4+ T cells sorted from blood. Stated subset: CD45RA-negative fraction. These receptors were taken from a man aged 30 to 45 in good health.

This chain connects TRBV7-9 to TRBJ1-5; 7 nucleotides align to TRBD1. CDR3 length: 18 amino acids. CDR1 and CDR2 from the germline V gene are SEHNR and FQNEAQ (reference sequence). V lost 1 base and J lost 2; bases outside the gene matches: 11. DNA for the CDR3: TGTGCCAGCAGCTTAGTGCTACAGGGGAGGAATGGCAATCAGCCCCAGCATTTT. Amino acids: CASSLVLQGRNGNQPQHF.

The chain links TRBV29-1 to TRBJ2-5; D is unresolved. CDR3 length: 14 residues. V was shortened by 2 bases and J by 1 base, with 11 bases between the two germline ends. Germline V lookup: CDR1 SQVTM, CDR2 ANQGSEA. CDR3: CSVEYLGIQETQYF. CDR3 in DNA: TGCAGCGTTGAATATCTGGGCATCCAAGAGACCCAGTACTTC. The full variable domain, its missing parts supplied by reference TRBV29-1 and TRBJ2-5, is SAVISQKPSRDICQRGTSLTIQCQVDSQVTMMFWYRQQPGQSLTLIATANQGSEATYESGFVIDKFPISRPNLTFSTLTVSNMSPEDSSIYLCSVEYLGIQETQYFGPGTRLLVL.

The V call is TRBV7-8, the J call TRBJ1-4; TRBD1 is a possible D gene (6 bases). Trimming took 3 bases from V and 3 from J, leaving 8 bases between them. The CDR3 extends over 14 amino acids. Germline V CDR1 and CDR2: SGHVS, FQNEAQ. The CDR3 DNA sequence: TGTGCCAGCAGCTTGGGGGGCTCTAATGAAAAACTGTTTTTT. Its protein product is CASSLGGSNEKLFF. Full variable domain (outside the CDR3, taken from reference TRBV7-8 and TRBJ1-4): GAGVSQSPRYKVAKRGQDVALRCDPISGHVSLFWYQQALGQGPEFLTYFQNEAQLDKSGLPSDRFFAERPEGSVSTLKIQRTQQEDSAVYLCASSLGGSNEKLFFGSGTQLSVL.

This clone was seen more than once but under ten times. J is TRBJ1-4 and V is TRBV7-9, with D tentatively TRBD1 (6 bases). This CDR3 contains 15 residues. From germline, CDR1 is SEHNR and CDR2 FQNEAQ (reference sequence). The V gene lost 3 bases and the J gene lost 8 bases, with 16 bases spanning the gap. The CDR3 DNA reads TGTGCCAGCAGCTTTTCAGGGACATCTGGCGAAAAACTGTTTTTT. As protein: CASSFSGTSGEKLFF.

The CDR3 region has the DNA TGTGCCAGCAGTGACGCCCGGAGCCCTTCTAGCAATCAGCCCCAGCATTTT. Amino acids: CASSDARSPSSNQPQHF. V gene TRBV2 combines with J gene TRBJ1-5, with no clear D. Germline loops: CDR1 SNHLY, CDR2 FYNNEI. V gave up 3 bases and J gave up 0 bases, with 15 bases separating them. There are 17 residues in the CDR3.

This clone has ten or more counts. The gene calls are TRBV29-1 and TRBJ1-1; D ambiguous. Germline CDR1 and CDR2: SQVTM and ANQGSEA. The germline V and J ends were trimmed by 3 bases and 4 bases, with 6 bases remaining between them. This CDR3 region has 11 residues. CDR3 in amino acids: CSVDRGTEAFF. The CDR3 bases are TGCAGCGTTGATCGGGGCACTGAAGCTTTCTTT.

This clone was counted a single time. J is TRBJ2-7 and V is TRBV5-6; the D is unclear. The CDR3 spans 15 residues. Germline lookup yields CDR1 SGHDT and CDR2 YYEEEE. Trimming pared 3 bases from V and 3 bases from J, leaving 16 bases between. The CDR3 coding sequence is TGTGCCAGCAGCTCCAAACTAATGATAGACTACGAGCAGTACTTC. This encodes CASSSKLMIDYEQYF. Full variable domain (remainder filled in from reference TRBV5-6 and TRBJ2-7): DAGVTQSPTHLIKTRGQQVTLRCSPKSGHDTVSWYQQALGQGPQFIFQYYEEEERQRGNFPDRFSGHQFPNYSSELNVNALLLGDSALYLCASSSKLMIDYEQYFGPGTRLTVT.

Note on this clone: A much larger clonotype is one base distant, so this may be a read error. Other nucleotide sequences from this sample produce the same CDR3. This chain connects TRBV6-4 to TRBJ2-6; D remains unclear. The CDR3 runs to 14 residues. From germline, CDR1 is MRHNA and CDR2 SNTAGT. CDR3 sequence reads: CASSESSGANVLTF. The CDR3 bases are TGCGCCAGCAGTGAGAGCTCTGGGGCCAACGTCCTGACTTTC.

This clone was observed many times. The J gene is TRBJ2-3, the V gene TRBV7-2; D gene unclear. Trimming cost V 5 bases and J 2 bases, with 8 bases left between them. Germline V lookup: CDR1 SGHTA, CDR2 FQGNSA. The CDR3 sequence is 13 residues long. CDR3 sequence: CASSIENTDTQYF. CDR3 nucleotides: TGTGCCAGCAGCATCGAAAACACAGATACGCAGTATTTT.